The rows below give T cell receptor beta chains drawn from one sample of a study of shared clonotypes between healthy human individuals. Only in-frame clones appear in the TCRdb table, and some are missing; sequencing was by immunoSEQ multiplex PCR. The table records 2 million or so clones, roughly 95% of them present only once. The specimen was naive CD8+ T cells sorted from blood. Source of these receptors: a man in his late teens or twenties in good health. Both conserved end residues are part of each CDR3. The D gene is left open where the match is weak. Some rows mark clone size as missing; the rest say once, few, many or name a class of expanded clone.

J: TRBJ2-3; length: 16; size: NA; D: TRBD2; V: TRBV15; DNA: TGTGCCACCAGCGACCGACTAGCGGGAGACACAGATACGCAGTATTTT; CDR3: CATSDRLAGDTDTQYF
J: TRBJ2-2; length: 13; size: NA; D: TRBD1; V: TRBV2; DNA: TGTGCCAGCGGCCAGGGGGCTACCGGGGAGCTGTTTTTT; CDR3: CASGQGATGELFF
J: TRBJ2-7; length: 15; size: NA; D: NA; V: TRBV7-9; DNA: TGTGCCAGCAGCGCAGTCGGGGGAGGTTTGTACGAGCAGTACTTC; CDR3: CASSAVGGGLYEQYF
J: TRBJ2-7; length: 14; size: NA; D: TRBD1; V: TRBV7-2; DNA: TGTGCCAGCAGCTCAGGACAGGGGAGGAACGAGCAGTACTTC; CDR3: CASSSGQGRNEQYF
J: TRBJ2-2; length: 14; size: NA; D: NA; V: TRBV12-5; DNA: TGTGCTAGTGGTTTGGGGGCTATGACCGGGGAGCTGTTTTTT; CDR3: CASGLGAMTGELFF
J: TRBJ2-3; length: 14; size: once; D: TRBD2; V: TRBV19; DNA: TGTGCCAGTAGTCCCGGGGGACTAACAGATACGCAGTATTTT; CDR3: CASSPGGLTDTQYF
J: TRBJ1-5; length: 15; size: NA; D: NA; V: TRBV19; DNA: TGTGCCAGTAGTATTCAGGGACAAGACAATCAGCCCCAGCATTTT; CDR3: CASSIQGQDNQPQHF
J: TRBJ2-1; length: 13; size: NA; D: NA; V: TRBV28; DNA: TGTGCCAGCAGTGGAAGGACCTACAATGAGCAGTTCTTC; CDR3: CASSGRTYNEQFF
J: TRBJ2-7; length: 15; size: NA; D: TRBD1; V: TRBV11-1; DNA: TGTGCCAGCAGCTTATCCCGGACAGGGGCCTACGAGCAGTACTTC; CDR3: CASSLSRTGAYEQYF
J: TRBJ1-5; length: 13; size: NA; D: NA; V: TRBV11-2; DNA: TGTGCCAGCAGCTATGACAGTTATCAGCCCCAGCATTTT; CDR3: CASSYDSYQPQHF
J: TRBJ1-1; length: 11; size: NA; D: NA; V: TRBV20-1; DNA: TGCAGTGCTTTTATGAACACTGAAGCTTTCTTT; CDR3: CSAFMNTEAFF
J: TRBJ2-5; length: 14; size: NA; D: TRBD2; V: TRBV5-4; DNA: TGTGCCAGCAGCTCGTCTGGGACTAGCGGGACCCAGTACTTC; CDR3: CASSSSGTSGTQYF
J: TRBJ1-2; length: 11; size: once; D: NA; V: TRBV27; DNA: TGTGCCAGCAGTGAGGGTAGTGGCTACACCTTC; CDR3: CASSEGSGYTF
J: TRBJ2-5; length: 13; size: NA; D: NA; V: TRBV28; DNA: TGTGCCAGCTCCCGGGACCTACAAGAGACCCAGTACTTC; CDR3: CASSRDLQETQYF
J: TRBJ2-3; length: 15; size: once; D: NA; V: TRBV28; DNA: TGTGCCAGCAGTTTAAAGGCAGCCCAACAAGATACGCAGTATTTT; CDR3: CASSLKAAQQDTQYF
J: TRBJ1-1; length: 16; size: NA; D: NA; V: TRBV27; DNA: TGTGCCAGCAGTTCCCAAAGGGTACAGGGAAGTACTGAAGCTTTCTTT; CDR3: CASSSQRVQGSTEAFF